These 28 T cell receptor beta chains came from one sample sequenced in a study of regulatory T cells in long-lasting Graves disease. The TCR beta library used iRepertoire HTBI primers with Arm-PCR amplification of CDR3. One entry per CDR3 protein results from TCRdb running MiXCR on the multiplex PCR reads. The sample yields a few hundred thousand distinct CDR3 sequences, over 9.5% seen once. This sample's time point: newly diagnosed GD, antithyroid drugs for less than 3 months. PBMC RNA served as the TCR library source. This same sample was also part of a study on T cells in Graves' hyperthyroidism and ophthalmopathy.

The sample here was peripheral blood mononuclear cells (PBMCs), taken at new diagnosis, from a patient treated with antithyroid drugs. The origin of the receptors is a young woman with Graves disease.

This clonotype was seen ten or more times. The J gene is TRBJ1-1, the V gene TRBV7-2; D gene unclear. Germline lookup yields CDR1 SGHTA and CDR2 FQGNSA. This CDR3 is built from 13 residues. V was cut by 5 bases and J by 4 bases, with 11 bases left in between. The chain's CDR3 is CASSPRVFTEAFF. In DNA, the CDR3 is TGTGCCAGCAGCCCCCGGGTTTTCACTGAAGCTTTCTTT.

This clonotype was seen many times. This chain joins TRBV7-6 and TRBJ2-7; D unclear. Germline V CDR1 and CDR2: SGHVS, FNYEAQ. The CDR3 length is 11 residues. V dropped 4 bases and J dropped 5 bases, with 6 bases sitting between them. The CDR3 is CASSSSDEQYF. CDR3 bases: TGTGCCAGCAGCTCCAGCGACGAGCAGTACTTC.

Written as DNA, the CDR3 is TGTGCCAGCAGCCCGGCACGACAGGGGGCCTACAATGAGCAGTTCTTC. Translated: CASSPARQGAYNEQFF. This chain connects TRBV7-2 to TRBJ2-1; 9 positions match TRBD1. Germline trimming cut 5 bases from V and 2 bases from J; bases unmatched to any gene: 7. CDR1 is SGHTA, CDR2 FQGNSA, per germline. The CDR3 is 16 residues long.

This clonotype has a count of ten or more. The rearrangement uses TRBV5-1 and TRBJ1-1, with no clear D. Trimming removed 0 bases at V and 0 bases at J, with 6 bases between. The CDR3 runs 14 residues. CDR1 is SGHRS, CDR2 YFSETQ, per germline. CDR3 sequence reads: CASSLEGLNTEAFF. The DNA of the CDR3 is TGCGCCAGCAGCTTGGAAGGGTTGAACACTGAAGCTTTCTTT.

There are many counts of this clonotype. DNA of the CDR3: TGTGCCACCAGTGATCTCCTCGGTTCTAGCGGGAGTGTCTACAATGAGCAGTTCTTC. Residues: CATSDLLGSSGSVYNEQFF. The V gene is TRBV15, the J gene TRBJ2-1, with 10 bases matching TRBD2. CDR3 length: 19 amino acids. Trimming cost V 6 bases and J 3 bases; bases outside gene matches: 17. Germline V lookup: CDR1 LNHNV, CDR2 YYDKDF (reference sequence).

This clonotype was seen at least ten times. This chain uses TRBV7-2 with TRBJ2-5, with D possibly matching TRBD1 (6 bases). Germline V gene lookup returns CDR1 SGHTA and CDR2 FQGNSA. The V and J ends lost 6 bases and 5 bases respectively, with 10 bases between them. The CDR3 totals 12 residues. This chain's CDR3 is CASRKRGETQYF. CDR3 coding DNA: TGTGCCAGCAGAAAGAGGGGGGAGACCCAGTACTTC.

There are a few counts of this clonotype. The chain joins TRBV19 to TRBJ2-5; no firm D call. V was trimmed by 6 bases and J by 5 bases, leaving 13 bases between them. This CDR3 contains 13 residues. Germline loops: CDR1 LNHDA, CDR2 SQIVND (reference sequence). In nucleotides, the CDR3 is TGTGCCAGTAGAAGCCCCGCCGGGGAGACCCAGTACTTC. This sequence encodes CASRSPAGETQYF.

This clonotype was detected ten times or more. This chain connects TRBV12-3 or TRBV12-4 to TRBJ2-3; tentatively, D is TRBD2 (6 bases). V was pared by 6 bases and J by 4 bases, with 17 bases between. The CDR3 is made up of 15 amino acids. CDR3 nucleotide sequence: TGTGCCAGCAGCTCGGAGGGCCCCCCGTCAGATACGCAGTATTTT. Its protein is CASSSEGPPSDTQYF.

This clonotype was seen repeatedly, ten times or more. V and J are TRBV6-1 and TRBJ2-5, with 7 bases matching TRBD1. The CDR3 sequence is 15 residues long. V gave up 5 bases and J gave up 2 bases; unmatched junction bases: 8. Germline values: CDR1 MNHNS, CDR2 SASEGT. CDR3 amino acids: CASSRSTGTQETQYF. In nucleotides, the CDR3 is TGTGCCAGCAGTCGTTCGACAGGGACGCAAGAGACCCAGTACTTC.

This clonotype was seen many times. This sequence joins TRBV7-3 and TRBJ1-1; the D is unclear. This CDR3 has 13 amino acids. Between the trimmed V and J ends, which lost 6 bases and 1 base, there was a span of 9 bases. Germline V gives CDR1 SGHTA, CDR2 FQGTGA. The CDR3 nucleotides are TGTGCCAGCAGTCGGGATACGAACACTGAAGCTTTCTTT. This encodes CASSRDTNTEAFF.

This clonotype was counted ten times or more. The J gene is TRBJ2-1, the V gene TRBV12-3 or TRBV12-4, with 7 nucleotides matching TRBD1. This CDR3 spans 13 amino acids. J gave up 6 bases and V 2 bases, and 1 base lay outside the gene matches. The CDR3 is CASSLRTGNEQFF. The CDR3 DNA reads TGTGCCAGCAGTTTAAGGACAGGCAATGAGCAGTTCTTC.

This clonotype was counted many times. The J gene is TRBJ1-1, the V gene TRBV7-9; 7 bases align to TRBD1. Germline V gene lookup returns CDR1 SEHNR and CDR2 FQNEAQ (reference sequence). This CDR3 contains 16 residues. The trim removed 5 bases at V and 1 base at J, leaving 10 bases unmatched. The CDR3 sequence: CASSGNPGQQNTEAFF. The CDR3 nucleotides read TGTGCCAGCAGCGGAAATCCGGGACAGCAGAACACTGAAGCTTTCTTT.

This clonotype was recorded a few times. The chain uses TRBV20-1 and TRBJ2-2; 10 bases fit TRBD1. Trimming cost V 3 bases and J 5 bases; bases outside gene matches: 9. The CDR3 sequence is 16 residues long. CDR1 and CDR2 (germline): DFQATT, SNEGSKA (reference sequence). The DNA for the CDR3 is TGCAGTGCTAGTAATATCGACAGGGGGCTTACCGGGGAGCTGTTTTTT. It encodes CSASNIDRGLTGELFF.

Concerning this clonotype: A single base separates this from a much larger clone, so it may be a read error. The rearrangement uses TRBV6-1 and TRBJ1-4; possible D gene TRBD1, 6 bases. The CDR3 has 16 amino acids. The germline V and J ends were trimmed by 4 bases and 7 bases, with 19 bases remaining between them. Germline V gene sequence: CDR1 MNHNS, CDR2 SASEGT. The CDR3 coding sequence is TGTGCCAGCAGTGTCCAGACACAGGGAGGAAGTGAAAAACTGTTTTTT. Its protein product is CASSVQTQGGSEKLFF.

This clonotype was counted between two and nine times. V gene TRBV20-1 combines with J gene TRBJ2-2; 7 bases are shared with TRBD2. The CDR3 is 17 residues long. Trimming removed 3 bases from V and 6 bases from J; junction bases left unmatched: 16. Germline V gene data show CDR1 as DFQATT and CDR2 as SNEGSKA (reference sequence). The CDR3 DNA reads TGCAGTGCTAGGAGGCTAGCGGCGTCTACAAGCGCCGGGGAGCTGTTTTTT. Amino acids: CSARRLAASTSAGELFF.

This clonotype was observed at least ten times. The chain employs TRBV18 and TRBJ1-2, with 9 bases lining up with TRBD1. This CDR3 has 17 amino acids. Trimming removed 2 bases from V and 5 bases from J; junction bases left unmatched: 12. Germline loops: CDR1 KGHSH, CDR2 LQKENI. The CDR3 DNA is TGTGCCAGCTCACCAACCCACCGTGGGACAGGGTTATATGGCTACACCTTC. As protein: CASSPTHRGTGLYGYTF.

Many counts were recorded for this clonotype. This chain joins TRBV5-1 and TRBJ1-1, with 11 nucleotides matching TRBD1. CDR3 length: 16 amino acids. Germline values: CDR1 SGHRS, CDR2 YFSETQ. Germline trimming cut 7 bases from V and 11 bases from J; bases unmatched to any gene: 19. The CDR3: CASSLSPGQGAISAFF. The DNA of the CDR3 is TGCGCCAGCTCGTTATCGCCAGGACAGGGGGCCATAAGCGCTTTCTTT.

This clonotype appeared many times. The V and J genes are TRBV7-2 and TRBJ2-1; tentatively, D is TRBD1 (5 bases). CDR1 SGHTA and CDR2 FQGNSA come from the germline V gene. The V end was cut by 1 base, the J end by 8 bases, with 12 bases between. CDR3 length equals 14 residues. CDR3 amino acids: CASSLESGLDEQFF. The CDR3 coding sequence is TGTGCCAGCAGCTTAGAGTCAGGGCTGGATGAGCAGTTCTTC.

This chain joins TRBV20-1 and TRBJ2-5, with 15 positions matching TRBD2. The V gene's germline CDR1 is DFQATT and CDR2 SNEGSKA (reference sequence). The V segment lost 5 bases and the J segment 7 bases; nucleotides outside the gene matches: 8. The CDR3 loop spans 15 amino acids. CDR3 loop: CSASRTSGRGGTQYF. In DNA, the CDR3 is TGCAGTGCTTCCCGGACTAGCGGGAGGGGTGGGACCCAGTACTTC.

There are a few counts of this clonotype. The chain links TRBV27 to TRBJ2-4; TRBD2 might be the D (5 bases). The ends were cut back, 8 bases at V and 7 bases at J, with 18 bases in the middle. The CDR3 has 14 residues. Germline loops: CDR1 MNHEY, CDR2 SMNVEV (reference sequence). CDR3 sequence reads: CASRRGGPGNIQYF. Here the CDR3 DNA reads TGTGCCAGCCGACGGGGTGGGCCTGGGAACATTCAGTACTTC.

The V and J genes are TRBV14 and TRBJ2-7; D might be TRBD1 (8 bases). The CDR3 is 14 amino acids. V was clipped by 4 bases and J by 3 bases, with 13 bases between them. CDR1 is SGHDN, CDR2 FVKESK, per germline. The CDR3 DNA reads TGTGCCAGCAGCCCGGGAGGACAGGGCTACGAGCAGTACTTC. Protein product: CASSPGGQGYEQYF.

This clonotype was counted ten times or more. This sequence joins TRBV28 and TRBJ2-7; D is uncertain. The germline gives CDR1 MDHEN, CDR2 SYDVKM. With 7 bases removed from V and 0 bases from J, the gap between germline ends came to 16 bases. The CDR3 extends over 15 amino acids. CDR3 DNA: TGTGCCAGCAACGTACGGGCGGTCCGCTCCTACGAGCAGTACTTC. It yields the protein CASNVRAVRSYEQYF.

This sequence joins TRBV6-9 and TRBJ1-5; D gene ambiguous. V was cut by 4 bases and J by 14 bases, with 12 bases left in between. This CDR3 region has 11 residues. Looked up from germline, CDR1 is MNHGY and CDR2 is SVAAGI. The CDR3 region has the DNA TGTGCCAGCAGTTCTGGGCCCCCTAAGCATTTT. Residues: CASSSGPPKHF.

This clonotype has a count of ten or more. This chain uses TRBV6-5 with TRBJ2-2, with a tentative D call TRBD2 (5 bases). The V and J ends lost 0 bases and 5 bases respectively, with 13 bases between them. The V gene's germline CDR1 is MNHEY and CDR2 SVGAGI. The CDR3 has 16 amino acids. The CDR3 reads CASSYSSSRSTGELFF. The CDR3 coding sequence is TGTGCCAGCAGTTACTCTTCTAGCAGGTCGACCGGGGAGCTGTTTTTT.

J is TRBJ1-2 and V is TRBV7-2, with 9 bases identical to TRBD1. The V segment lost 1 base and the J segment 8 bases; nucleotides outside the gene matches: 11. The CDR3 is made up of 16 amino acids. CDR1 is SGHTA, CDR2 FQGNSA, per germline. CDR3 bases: TGTGCCAGCAGCTTAGTCCCCGGGACAGGGATGAGGGGCTACACCTTC. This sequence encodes CASSLVPGTGMRGYTF.

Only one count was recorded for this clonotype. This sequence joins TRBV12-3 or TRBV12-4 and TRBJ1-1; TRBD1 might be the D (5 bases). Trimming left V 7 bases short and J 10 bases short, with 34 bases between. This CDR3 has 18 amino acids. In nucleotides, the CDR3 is TGTGCCAGCACCCACTCGAATACGTTTTGGGGACCCCCATCGGTAGCTTTCTTT. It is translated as CASTHSNTFWGPPSVAFF.

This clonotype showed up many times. As DNA, the CDR3 is TGTGCCAGCAGAAGGGACAGGGGGGGATCCTACGAGCAGTACTTC. Its translation is CASRRDRGGSYEQYF. The chain has TRBV6-1 and TRBJ2-7; TRBD1 aligns across 11 bases. V trimming: 6 bases; J trimming: 1 base; junction bases outside the gene matches: 5. Germline values: CDR1 MNHNS, CDR2 SASEGT. The CDR3 runs to 15 residues.

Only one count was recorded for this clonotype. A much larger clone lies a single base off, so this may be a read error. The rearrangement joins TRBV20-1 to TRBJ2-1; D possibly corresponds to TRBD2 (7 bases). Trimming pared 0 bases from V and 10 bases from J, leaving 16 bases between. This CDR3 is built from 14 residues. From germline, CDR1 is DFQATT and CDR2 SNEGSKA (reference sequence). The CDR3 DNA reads TGCAGTGCTAGAGACCAAGCGGGGACATACGAGCAGTTCTTC. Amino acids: CSARDQAGTYEQFF.